A single T cell receptor (beta chain) is shown here with its context. Its antigen remains unknown. This entry is derived from a study of cytomegalovirus exposure and HLA in healthy donors. With 5 bases removed from V and 3 bases from J, the gap between germline ends came to 16 bases. The CDR3 length is 15 residues. Germline V gene sequence: CDR1 MNHEY, CDR2 SMNVEV (reference sequence). Primers: 60 Vbeta forward and 13 Jbeta reverse. Sequencing used immunoSEQ multiplex PCR; TCRdb keeps in-frame clones, though not all of them. The sample shows 180,000 or so clones, just under 80% of them seen only once. General study findings and limits: Later, TCR association rates were found to vary by HLA locus, highest for DRB1 and lowest for HLA-C. Other equally common chains were less clonally expanded than HLA-associated TCR beta chains, a later analysis showed. Cytomegalovirus association was assigned to more than 150 TCR beta chains. As a later analysis revealed, most CMV-associated TCR beta chains appeared HLA-restricted.

The sequenced sample was PBMCs. This receptor was obtained from a woman in her twenties or thirties in good health and CMV-seronegative. V is TRBV27 and J is TRBJ1-2; D perhaps matches TRBD1 (6 bases). CDR3 DNA sequence: TGTGCCAGCAGTCCCATCTCCAGGGGCGACTATGGCTACACCTTC. As protein: CASSPISRGDYGYTF.